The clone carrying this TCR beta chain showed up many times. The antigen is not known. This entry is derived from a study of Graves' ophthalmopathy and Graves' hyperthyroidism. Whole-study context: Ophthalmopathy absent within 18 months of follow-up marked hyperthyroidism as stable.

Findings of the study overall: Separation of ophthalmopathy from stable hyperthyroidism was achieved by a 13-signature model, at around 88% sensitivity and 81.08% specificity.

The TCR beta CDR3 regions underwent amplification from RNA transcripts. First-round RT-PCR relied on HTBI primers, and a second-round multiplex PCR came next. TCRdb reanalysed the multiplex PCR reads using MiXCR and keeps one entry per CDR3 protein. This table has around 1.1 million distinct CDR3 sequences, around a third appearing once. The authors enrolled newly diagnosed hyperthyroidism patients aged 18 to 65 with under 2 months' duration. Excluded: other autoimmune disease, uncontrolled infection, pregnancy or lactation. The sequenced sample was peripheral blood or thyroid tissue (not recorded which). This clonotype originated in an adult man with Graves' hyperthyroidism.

The CDR3 nucleotides read TGTGCCACCAGCAGAGAGGCGGGCCGGGAGCTGTTTTTT. Protein sequence: CATSREAGRELFF. The chain couples TRBV15 to TRBJ2-2; tentative D call: TRBD2 (5 bases). This CDR3 is built from 13 residues. Trimming stripped 0 bases from V and 9 bases from J, with 8 bases between. Per the germline V gene, CDR1 is LNHNV and CDR2 is YYDKDF (reference sequence).